Each of the 27 T cell receptor beta chains below was sequenced from the same sample in a study of T cell changes during pregnancy in multiple sclerosis. TCRdb's copy holds only in-frame clones and misses some; the assay was immunoSEQ multiplex PCR. The sample lists more than 90,000 clones; approximately 90% were seen once. Sequenced material: peripheral blood, taken in the third trimester of pregnancy. The receptors derive from a female donor with multiple sclerosis, enrolled in a pregnancy study.

This sequence joins TRBV19 and TRBJ2-1; 10 positions agree with TRBD2. After removal of 4 bases from V and 0 bases from J, the junction contained 0 bases not matched to a gene. This CDR3 has 15 residues. Germline V lookup: CDR1 LNHDA, CDR2 SQIVND (reference sequence). The CDR3 here is CASSTSGSSYNEQFF. CDR3 DNA: TGTGCCAGTAGTACTAGCGGGAGCTCCTACAATGAGCAGTTCTTC.

This clone was seen a handful of times. This chain joins TRBV7-3 and TRBJ2-1; D possibly corresponds to TRBD1 (5 bases). The CDR3 totals 17 residues. Per the germline V gene, CDR1 is SGHTA and CDR2 is FQGTGA. V was cut by 5 bases and J by 7 bases, with 24 bases left in between. CDR3 nucleotide sequence: TGTGCCAGCAGCCCAAGGGGTTCGGCGGACCCTACGAATGAGCAGTTCTTC. It yields the protein CASSPRGSADPTNEQFF.

The chain has TRBV9 and TRBJ2-1; tentative D call: TRBD2 (5 bases). This CDR3 contains 15 residues. Between the trimmed V and J ends, which lost 2 bases and 10 bases, there was a span of 19 bases. The V gene's germline CDR1 is SGDLS and CDR2 YYNGEE. CDR3 amino acids: CASSVWVSGGREQFF. The CDR3 DNA reads TGTGCCAGCAGCGTTTGGGTTAGTGGCGGGCGAGAGCAGTTCTTC.

This chain joins TRBV11-1 and TRBJ2-3; no clear D. V dropped 2 bases and J dropped 5 bases, with 11 bases sitting between them. Germline CDR1 is SGHAT and CDR2 is FQDESV (reference sequence). This CDR3 comprises 14 residues. CDR3 protein: CASSLSGGGDTQYF. The DNA of the CDR3 is TGTGCCAGCAGCTTATCGGGTGGCGGAGATACGCAGTATTTT.

J is TRBJ1-1 and V is TRBV7-6; D unresolved. This CDR3 comprises 17 residues. V was shortened by 4 bases and J by 1 base, with 19 bases between the two germline ends. Germline V gives CDR1 SGHVS, CDR2 FNYEAQ. This chain's CDR3 is CASSSNPPGFQNTEAFF. CDR3 DNA sequence: TGTGCCAGCAGCTCAAACCCCCCAGGTTTTCAGAACACTGAAGCTTTCTTT.

The chain carries TRBV5-1 and TRBJ2-3; TRBD2 matches at 14 bases. V was clipped by 3 bases and J by 4 bases; unmatched bases: 4. The germline gives CDR1 SGHRS, CDR2 YFSETQ. This CDR3 has 16 residues. This CDR3 reads CASSSLTSGRADTQYF. Written as DNA, the CDR3 is TGCGCCAGCAGCTCACTGACTAGCGGGAGGGCAGATACGCAGTATTTT.

This clone was counted between two and nine times. This chain connects TRBV18 to TRBJ1-5; possibly TRBD1 for D (5 bases). CDR1 and CDR2 (germline): KGHSH, LQKENI. The CDR3 is made up of 15 amino acids. V gave up 1 base and J gave up 5 bases, with 12 bases separating them. The CDR3 reads CASSPRQGGDQPQHF. CDR3 bases: TGTGCCAGCTCACCACGGCAGGGCGGAGATCAGCCCCAGCATTTT.

This clone showed up just once. The gene calls are TRBV5-1 and TRBJ2-2; 8 bases map to TRBD2. The V gene end was trimmed by 2 bases and the J gene end by 3 bases; junction bases not matched to a gene: 3. Germline lookup yields CDR1 SGHRS and CDR2 YFSETQ. This CDR3 contains 15 residues. The CDR3 bases are TGCGCCAGCAGCTTTAGCGGGGCGGACACCGGGGAGCTGTTTTTT. Its protein product is CASSFSGADTGELFF.

This rearrangement joins TRBV28 to TRBJ1-5; D may be TRBD1 (6 bases). Trimming stripped 7 bases from V and 3 bases from J, with 10 bases between. The CDR3 is made up of 13 amino acids. Germline V gene lookup returns CDR1 MDHEN and CDR2 SYDVKM. CDR3 bases: TGTGCCAGCAATTCGGGACACAATCAGCCCCAGCATTTT. The encoded protein is CASNSGHNQPQHF.

This sequence joins TRBV28 and TRBJ1-5; TRBD1 matches 7 bases. After removal of 4 bases from V and 2 bases from J, the junction contained 5 bases not matched to a gene. Germline assignment: CDR1 MDHEN and CDR2 SYDVKM. The CDR3 extends over 15 amino acids. CDR3 region: CASSWGDRGNQPQHF. The CDR3 DNA sequence: TGTGCCAGCAGTTGGGGAGACAGGGGCAATCAGCCCCAGCATTTT.

The chain has TRBV19 and TRBJ1-5, with a possible D match to TRBD1 (6 bases). This CDR3 spans 13 amino acids. The ends were cut back, 3 bases at V and 5 bases at J, with 8 bases in the middle. Germline values: CDR1 LNHDA, CDR2 SQIVND (reference sequence). Here the CDR3 reads CASSIDRYQPQHF. In nucleotides, the CDR3 is TGTGCCAGTAGTATTGACAGGTATCAGCCCCAGCATTTT.

The V gene is TRBV2, the J gene TRBJ2-1; 10 bases map to TRBD2. The V segment lost 2 bases and the J segment 7 bases; nucleotides outside the gene matches: 5. The CDR3 is 15 residues long. CDR1 is SNHLY, CDR2 FYNNEI, per germline. For the CDR3, the DNA is TGTGCCAGCAGTGAACCAGCGGGGGGGCTTAATGAGCAGTTCTTC. As protein: CASSEPAGGLNEQFF.

The rearrangement joins TRBV5-6 to TRBJ2-7, with 12 nucleotides matching TRBD1. CDR1 SGHDT and CDR2 YYEEEE come from the germline V gene. CDR3 size: 15 residues. J gave up 7 bases and V 2 bases, and 7 bases lay outside the gene matches. The CDR3 here is CASSFPGQGAGEQYF. CDR3 DNA sequence: TGTGCCAGCAGCTTCCCGGGACAGGGGGCTGGGGAGCAGTACTTC.

The chain recombines TRBV5-4 with TRBJ1-4, with TRBD1 matching over 8 bases. In germline, CDR1 is SGHNT, CDR2 YYREEE (reference sequence). There are 15 residues in the CDR3. Losses at the gene ends were 4 bases for V and 8 bases for J; bases not matched to a gene: 10. CDR3 bases: TGTGCCAGCAGCGCCCAAGGACAGGGACGCGAAAAACTGTTTTTT. It specifies CASSAQGQGREKLFF.

V gene TRBV21-1 combines with J gene TRBJ1-2; TRBD1, the table's D call, lacks a check against the DNA. TRBV21-1 is recorded as a pseudogene. This CDR3 has 13 amino acids. DNA for the CDR3: TGTGCCAGCAGCCCGACAGTGAACTATGGCTACACCTTC. Translated: CASSPTVNYGYTF.

This clone was picked up one time. The chain combines TRBV11-1 with TRBJ1-1; a possible D gene is TRBD1 (5 bases). Per germline, CDR1 SGHAT and CDR2 FQDESV (reference sequence). This CDR3 has 14 amino acids. Trimming shortened V by 2 bases and J by 3 bases, and 10 bases separated the two germline ends. The CDR3, as DNA: TGTGCCAGCAGCTTACGTCGGGGGTACACTGAAGCTTTCTTT. It is translated as CASSLRRGYTEAFF.

The gene calls are TRBV28 and TRBJ1-2, with D possibly matching TRBD1 (5 bases). CDR1 and CDR2 from the germline V gene are MDHEN and SYDVKM. CDR3 length equals 11 residues. The CDR3 coding sequence is TGTGTCTGGGGGGATGGGAATGGCTACACCTTC. Its translation: CVWGDGNGYTF.

This rearrangement joins TRBV6-5 to TRBJ2-7; 9 bases are a match to TRBD2. Germline assignment: CDR1 MNHEY and CDR2 SVGAGI. The CDR3 has 15 amino acids. Unmatched junction bases numbered 5, after V lost 2 bases and J lost 3 bases. As DNA, the CDR3 is TGTGCCAGCAGTTACAGGGCGGGAGGGGTCTACGAGCAGTACTTC. This codes for CASSYRAGGVYEQYF.

The rearrangement links TRBV6-5 to TRBJ2-7; 10 bases line up with TRBD2. This CDR3 has 14 amino acids. Germline lookup yields CDR1 MNHEY and CDR2 SVGAGI. With V trimmed by 4 bases and J by 0 bases, 0 bases remained unmatched. The DNA for the CDR3 is TGTGCCAGCAGTTGGACTAGCGGCTCCTACGAGCAGTACTTC. Translation: CASSWTSGSYEQYF.

The chain links TRBV19 to TRBJ1-5; possible D gene TRBD1, 5 bases. V lost 6 bases and J 0 bases, leaving 12 bases between the germline ends. Germline CDR1 reads LNHDA; CDR2 reads SQIVND (reference sequence). CDR3 length: 15 residues. Written as DNA, the CDR3 is TGTGCCAGTAGAGACAGTCCCATTAGCAATCAGCCCCAGCATTTT. Amino acids: CASRDSPISNQPQHF.

The CDR3 loop reads CASRAGLAGSHEQYF. CDR3 coding DNA: TGTGCCAGCAGAGCGGGACTAGCGGGATCTCACGAGCAGTACTTC. J is TRBJ2-7 and V is TRBV7-2, with 13 bases matching TRBD2. V lost 6 bases and J lost 5; bases outside the gene matches: 7. CDR3 length equals 15 residues. Per the germline V gene, CDR1 is SGHTA and CDR2 is FQGNSA.

The CDR3 loop is CAISRDTNQPQHF. As DNA, the CDR3 is TGTGCCATCAGCCGGGACACCAATCAGCCCCAGCATTTT. The V call is TRBV10-3, the J call TRBJ1-5, with a tentative D call TRBD1 (6 bases). Trimming removed 6 bases from V and 3 bases from J, with 9 bases in between. The CDR3 is 13 residues long. Germline V gene lookup returns CDR1 ENHRY and CDR2 SYGVKD.

This chain joins TRBV14 and TRBJ1-5, with D possibly TRBD1 on 5 matching bases. Germline V lookup: CDR1 SGHDN, CDR2 FVKESK. V was cut by 8 bases and J by 5 bases, with 16 bases left in between. The CDR3 has 14 amino acids. The CDR3: CASRLREYYQPQHF. The CDR3 bases are TGTGCCAGCCGCCTCAGGGAATACTATCAGCCCCAGCATTTT.

The genes are TRBV7-6 and TRBJ2-1; the match to TRBD1 covers 9 bases. CDR1 is SGHVS and CDR2 is FNYEAQ in the germline V gene. There are 15 residues in the CDR3. V shed 1 base and J 7 bases; nucleotides not matched to a gene: 5. The CDR3 coding sequence is TGTGCCAGCAGCTTAGGGACAGGGGCGAGTAATGAGCAGTTCTTC. This codes for CASSLGTGASNEQFF.

The chain employs TRBV10-3 and TRBJ2-2; 9 bases align to TRBD1. The CDR3 totals 17 residues. Germline V gene data show CDR1 as ENHRY and CDR2 as SYGVKD. V dropped 6 bases and J dropped 0; count of bases not matched to a gene: 8. The CDR3 loop is CAIRGDRANSNTGELFF. Here the CDR3 DNA reads TGTGCCATCAGGGGGGACAGGGCCAATTCGAACACCGGGGAGCTGTTTTTT.

The chain couples TRBV5-1 to TRBJ2-7; TRBD2 might be the D (6 bases). Germline CDR1 and CDR2: SGHRS and YFSETQ. CDR3 length equals 16 residues. The V and J ends lost 1 base and 0 bases respectively, with 14 bases between them. The CDR3 reads CASSLKRESRSYEQYF. CDR3 bases: TGCGCCAGCAGCTTGAAACGGGAGTCCCGCTCCTACGAGCAGTACTTC.

The J gene is TRBJ2-3, the V gene TRBV18; 10 bases match TRBD2. This CDR3 region has 16 residues. The germline V gene has CDR1 KGHSH and CDR2 LQKENI. V dropped 4 bases and J dropped 3; count of bases not matched to a gene: 7. As DNA, the CDR3 is TGTGCCAGCTCACTATCCTTAGCGGGAGGTACAGATACGCAGTATTTT. The encoded protein is CASSLSLAGGTDTQYF.